Sequencing of this TCR beta chain was carried out in a study of CD4 T cells in relation to SARS-CoV-2 and coronaviruses (dated by TCRdb to about 2021). For the wider study: In the ViraFEST assay, PBMCs were cultured with antigen for about eleven days, after which TCR beta CDR3s were sequenced to identify antigen-specific clonal expansions. The negative reference condition was either a culture with an HIV-1 Nef peptide pool or a culture with no peptide. Shared crossreactive spike epitopes were mapped to their HLA restriction using patient-derived lymphoblastoid cell lines. The study assessed, at the TCR clonotype level, memory CD4+ T cell crossreactivity between SARS-CoV-2 and common cold coronavirus spike proteins. The Adaptive Biotechnologies TCR-sequencing kit was used to sequence samples from a few pre-COVID donors and the naive versus memory experiments, whereas other data were Illumina-based. A different, Illumina-based TCR-beta assay was used to sequence expansion assays from other donors in the study.

Library prep was done by the immunoSEQ multiplex PCR assay. The study's own analysis went as follows. During preprocessing, nonproductive sequences were removed, along with CDR3s that did not begin with C, did not end with F or W, or were shorter than 7 amino acids. The MANAFEST web app was used to call antigen-specific clonotypes on the basis of expansion compared with the reference and with other culture wells. A clone was considered positive if the clone showed significant expansion compared with the reference culture in 2 of 3 replicate wells at an FDR below 0.05. Positive clones also required significant expansion versus all other tandem wells and an odds ratio above 5. Pairwise Levenshtein distance, computed with the stringdist R package after three terminal residues were trimmed from each end, was used as the measure of CDR3 homology. TCRdb obtained this table from immuneACCESS and retained in-frame rearrangements with V and J assigned. These tables miss some clones; where compared with another copy, unresolved V genes account for less than half of the shortfall, and the remainder is unexplained. V and J calls and clone size are given by that table; D and trimming were obtained from the DNA. The sample table lists 25,000 to 30,000 clones, around two thirds of them with a count of one. Approximately 22% of the sample rests with the top ten.

With regard to this clone: Its antigen is not yet known. There are no base qualities to consult, and no much larger clone falls within one base.

The study at large found these results: Because no donor provided both pre-pandemic and post-infection samples, tracing the source of pre-existing responses was limited. Small numbers of patients and of tested TCRs were a limitation of the study. Because the crossreactivity analysis focused on spike protein, crossreactivity against other viral proteins was not assessed. Compared with monoreactive clones, crossreactive clones had significantly weaker SARS-CoV-2-driven expansion, a result consistent with antigenic imprinting. Roughly 64% of donors had memory CD4+ clonotypes that crossrecognized SARS-CoV-2 and at least one common cold coronavirus spike.

The CDR3 spans 14 residues, from the cysteine through the phenylalanine. The DNA shown is the 42-base CDR3, in frame from base 1. CDR1 MNHEY and CDR2 SMNVEV were looked up in the germline V gene (reference sequence). V lost 11 bases and J lost 10 bases; the stretch between them is 23 bases long. CD4+ T cells from unexposed donors were collected before the COVID-19 pandemic (2011-2018). After around ten days of culture, CD4+ T cells were isolated with the EasySep CD4+ T cell isolation kit. Unexposed donor CD4+ T cells were tested for reactivity to SARS-CoV-2 S and N and four common cold coronavirus spike pools, as cell number allowed. Each well received two million PBMCs, cultured in IMDM supplemented with about 4.5% human AB serum and 9.5 to 10 IU/ml IL-2. Half of the culture medium was replaced with fresh IL-2-containing medium on days 3 and 7. Triplicate replicate wells were generally used for each peptide culture condition. The leukapheresis product used for the unexposed donors was purchased from a commercial source. Ficoll-Paque PLUS gradient centrifugation was used to isolate PBMCs from leukapheresis product or whole blood. PBMCs were either cryopreserved at -140°C or used fresh in the expansion assay. The QIAamp Micro DNA Kit was used to extract genomic DNA from the CD4+ T cells.

The rearranged segments are TRBV27 and TRBJ1-4, with TRBD1 tentatively as D gene (5 bases match). This receptor was obtained from a human donor in good health. Source material: CD4+ T cells from PBMCs, cultured in vitro. The nucleotide sequence is TGTGCCCCGGAGGGCTCCAGGGCGAACGCAAAACTGTTTTTT. It codes for CAPEGSRANAKLFF.